A selection of T cell receptor beta chains follows, all from one sample in a study of blood T cells in healthy people across ages. TCRdb re-called the 5' RACE reads with MiXCR, one entry per CDR3 protein. The sample shows 1.5 million to 2 million distinct CDR3 sequences, 28% of them seen only once. Source material: blood. The receptors shown here come from a woman in her twenties or thirties in good health. Both conserved end residues are part of each CDR3. Each record gives: clone size, J gene, V gene, D gene, CDR3 protein, CDR3 DNA. A D gene is named only where the DNA matches it firmly. A clone size is listed for some rows: how often the clone was seen (once, few, many), or a class if it is expanded.

>.|TRBJ2-1|TRBV20-1|.
CSASPDGRPYEQFF
TGCAGTGCTAGTCCCGACGGACGACCCTACGAGCAGTTCTTC
>few|TRBJ2-4|TRBV10-3|.
CATGTPLREQYF
TGTGCCACGGGGACTCCCCTTCGGGAGCAGTACTTC
>.|TRBJ1-2|TRBV28|.
CASNLPGRANYGYTF
TGTGCCAGCAACCTCCCGGGGAGGGCTAACTATGGCTACACCTTC
>.|TRBJ1-1|TRBV14|TRBD1
CASSQPQGARAFF
TGTGCCAGCAGCCAACCCCAGGGGGCGAGGGCTTTCTTT
>few|TRBJ2-7|TRBV6-6|.
CASSYGASEQYF
TGTGCCAGCAGTTACGGGGCCTCCGAGCAGTACTTC
>few|TRBJ2-3|TRBV7-2|.
CASSRSHIASTDTQYF
TGTGCCAGCAGCCGCTCGCATATCGCTAGCACAGATACGCAGTATTTT
>.|TRBJ2-3|TRBV7-2|TRBD2
CASSRAGGASTDTQYF
TGTGCCAGCAGCCGAGCGGGAGGAGCTAGCACAGATACGCAGTATTTT
>.|TRBJ2-5|TRBV20-1|.
CCATTRGSGLVGETQYF
TGCTGTGCTACCACCAGGGGTAGCGGACTGGTTGGGGAGACCCAGTACTTC
>.|TRBJ2-7|TRBV10-3|.
CAIREDNYEQYF
TGTGCCATCAGGGAAGACAACTACGAGCAGTACTTC
>.|TRBJ2-1|TRBV11-2|.
CASSLTSPVYNERFF
TGTGCCAGCAGCTTGACGTCTCCAGTCTACAATGAGCGGTTCTTC